This T cell receptor (beta chain) was retrieved from a study of neurological immune-mediated disorders. Regarding the study as a whole: No sharing of CDR3 amino acid sequences was observed among expanded clones across subjects, suggesting private repertoires in all groups. The greatest TCR clonal expansion appeared in HTLV-1-associated myelopathy and the smallest, falling below healthy controls, in multiple sclerosis.

The method for making cDNA was 5'RACE, and it used 10-nucleotide random UMIs. TCRdb redid the calling of the 5' RACE reads with MiXCR, one entry per CDR3 protein. The repertoire includes over 13,000 distinct CDR3 sequences, 10% of them detected once, and about 22% sits in the top ten. This clonotype was detected many times. The target antigen is unknown. Where libraries were unsorted, they were derived from 2 million PBMCs stored at -80 degrees C. The TCR originated in a woman aged 40 to 55 in good health. The sequencing input was PBMCs.

CDR3 in amino acids: CASSGGGTESRWAHEQYF. The CDR3 DNA sequence: TGTGCCAGCAGCGGGGGGGGGACAGAGTCCCGGTGGGCTCACGAGCAGTACTTC. This sequence joins TRBV2 and TRBJ2-7; D possibly corresponds to TRBD2 (8 bases). The germline V gene has CDR1 SNHLY and CDR2 FYNNEI. The CDR3 sequence is 18 residues long. The ends were cut back, 6 bases at V and 5 bases at J, with 29 bases in the middle.